This T cell receptor beta chain was recorded in a study of T-cell reconstitution after alpha-beta-depleted transplantation in children. Study-wide results and caveats: It was reported that alpha-beta T cells came from several hundred expanded graft clones (about two months after transplant).

This clonotype has more than one count but fewer than ten. The antigen is unknown. Preparation of the TCRbeta library used unique molecular identifiers. TCRdb reanalysed the PCR reads using MiXCR and keeps one entry per CDR3 protein. The sample yields approximately 630,000 distinct CDR3 sequences, about 12% seen once. The length of the CDR3 is 14 residues. After removal of 5 bases from V and 6 bases from J, the junction contained 9 bases not matched to a gene. The germline gives CDR1 KGHSH, CDR2 LQKENI. The genes are TRBV18 and TRBJ1-2, with 7 bases lining up with TRBD1. Sequenced here: PBMCs, sampled before TCRalphabeta/CD19-depleted stem cell transplant. The receptor was derived from a girl aged 2-10 years with congenital amegakaryocytic thrombocytopenia, due to receive a stem cell transplant. CDR3 coding DNA: TGTGCCAGCTCAAGCCGGGACAGTGGGAATGGCTACACCTTC. Translated: CASSSRDSGNGYTF.